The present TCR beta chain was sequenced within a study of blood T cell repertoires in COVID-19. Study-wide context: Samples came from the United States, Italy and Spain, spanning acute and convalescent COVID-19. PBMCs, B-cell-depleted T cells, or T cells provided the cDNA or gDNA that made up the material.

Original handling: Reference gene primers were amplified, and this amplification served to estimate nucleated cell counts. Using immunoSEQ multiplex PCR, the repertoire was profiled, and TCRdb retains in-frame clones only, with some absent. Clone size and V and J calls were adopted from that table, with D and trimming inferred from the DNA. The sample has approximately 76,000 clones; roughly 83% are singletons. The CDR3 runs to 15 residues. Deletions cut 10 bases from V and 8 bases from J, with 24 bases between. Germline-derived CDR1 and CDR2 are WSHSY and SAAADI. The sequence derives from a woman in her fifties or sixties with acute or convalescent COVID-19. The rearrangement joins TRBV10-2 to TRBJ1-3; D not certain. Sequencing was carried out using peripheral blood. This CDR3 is CATRTVDSRGDTIYF. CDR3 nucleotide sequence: TGCGCCACCCGAACGGTCGACTCCCGCGGGGACACCATATATTTT.